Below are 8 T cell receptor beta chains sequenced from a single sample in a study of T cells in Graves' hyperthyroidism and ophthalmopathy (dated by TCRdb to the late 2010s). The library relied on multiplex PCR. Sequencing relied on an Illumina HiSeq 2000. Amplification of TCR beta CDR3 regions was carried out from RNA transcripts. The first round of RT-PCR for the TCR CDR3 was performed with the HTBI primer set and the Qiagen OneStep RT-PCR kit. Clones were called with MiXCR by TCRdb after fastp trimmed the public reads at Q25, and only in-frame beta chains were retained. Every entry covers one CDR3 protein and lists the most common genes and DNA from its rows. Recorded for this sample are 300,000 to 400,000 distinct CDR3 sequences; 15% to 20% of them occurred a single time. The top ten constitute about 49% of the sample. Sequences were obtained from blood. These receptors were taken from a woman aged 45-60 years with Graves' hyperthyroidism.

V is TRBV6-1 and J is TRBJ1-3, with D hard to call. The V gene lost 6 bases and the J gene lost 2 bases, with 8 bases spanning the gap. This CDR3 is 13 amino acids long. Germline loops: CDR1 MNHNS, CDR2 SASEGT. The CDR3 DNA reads TGTGCCAGCAGACTGGTGACTGGAAACACCATATATTTT. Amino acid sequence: CASRLVTGNTIYF.

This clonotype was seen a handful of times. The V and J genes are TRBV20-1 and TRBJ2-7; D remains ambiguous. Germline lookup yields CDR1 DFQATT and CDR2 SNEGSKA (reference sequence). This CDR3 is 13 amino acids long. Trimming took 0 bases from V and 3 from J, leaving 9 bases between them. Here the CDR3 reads CSARDSGLYEQYF. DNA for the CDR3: TGCAGTGCTAGAGATTCCGGCCTCTACGAGCAGTACTTC.

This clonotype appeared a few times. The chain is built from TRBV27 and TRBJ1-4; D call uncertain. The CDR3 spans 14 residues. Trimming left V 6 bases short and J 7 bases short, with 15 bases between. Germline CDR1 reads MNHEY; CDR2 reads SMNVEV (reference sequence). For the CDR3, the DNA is TGTGCCAGCAGGACTCTGATAGGAGGTGAAAAACTGTTTTTT. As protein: CASRTLIGGEKLFF.

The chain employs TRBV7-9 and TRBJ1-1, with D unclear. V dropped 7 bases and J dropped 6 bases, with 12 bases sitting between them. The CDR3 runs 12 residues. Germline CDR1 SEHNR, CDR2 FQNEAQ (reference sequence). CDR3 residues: CASTGIPPEAFF. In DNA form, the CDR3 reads TGTGCCAGCACGGGGATCCCTCCTGAAGCTTTCTTT.

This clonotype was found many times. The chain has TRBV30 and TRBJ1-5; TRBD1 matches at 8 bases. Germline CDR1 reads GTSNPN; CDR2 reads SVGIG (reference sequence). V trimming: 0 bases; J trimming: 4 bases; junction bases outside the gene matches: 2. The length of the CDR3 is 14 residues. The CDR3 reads CAWSVGTGNQPQHF. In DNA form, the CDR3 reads TGTGCCTGGAGTGTTGGGACAGGTAATCAGCCCCAGCATTTT.

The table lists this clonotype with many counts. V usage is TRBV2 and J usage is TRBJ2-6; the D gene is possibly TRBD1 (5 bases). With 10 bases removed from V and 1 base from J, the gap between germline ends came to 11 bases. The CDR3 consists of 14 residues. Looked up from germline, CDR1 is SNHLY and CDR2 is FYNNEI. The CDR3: CATLDSSGANVLTF. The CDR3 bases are TGTGCCACCCTAGACAGTTCTGGGGCCAACGTCCTGACTTTC.

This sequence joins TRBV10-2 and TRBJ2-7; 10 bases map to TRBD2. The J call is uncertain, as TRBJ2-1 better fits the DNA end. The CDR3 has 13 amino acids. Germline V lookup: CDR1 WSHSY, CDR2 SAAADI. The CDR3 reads CASRGSGGYEQFF. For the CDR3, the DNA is TGCGCCAGCAGGGGTAGCGGGGGGTACGAGCAGTTCTTC.

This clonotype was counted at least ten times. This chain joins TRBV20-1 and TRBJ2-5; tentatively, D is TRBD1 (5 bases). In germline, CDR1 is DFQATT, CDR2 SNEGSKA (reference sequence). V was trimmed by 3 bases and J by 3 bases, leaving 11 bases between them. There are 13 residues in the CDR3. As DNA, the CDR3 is TGCAGTGCTAGGGCGGACACCGAAGAGACCCAGTACTTC. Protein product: CSARADTEETQYF.